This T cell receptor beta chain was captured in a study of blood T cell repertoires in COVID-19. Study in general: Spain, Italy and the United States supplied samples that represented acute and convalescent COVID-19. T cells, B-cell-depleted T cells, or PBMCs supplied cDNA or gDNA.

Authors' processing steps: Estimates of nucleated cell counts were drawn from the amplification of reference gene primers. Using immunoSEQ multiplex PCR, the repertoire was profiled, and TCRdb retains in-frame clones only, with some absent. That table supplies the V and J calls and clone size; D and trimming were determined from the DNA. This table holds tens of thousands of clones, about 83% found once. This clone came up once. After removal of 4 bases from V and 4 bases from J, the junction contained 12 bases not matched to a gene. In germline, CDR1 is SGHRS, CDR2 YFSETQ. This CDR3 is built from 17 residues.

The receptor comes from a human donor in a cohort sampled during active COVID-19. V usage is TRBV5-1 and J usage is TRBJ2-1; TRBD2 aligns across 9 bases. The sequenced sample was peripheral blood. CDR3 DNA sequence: TGCGCCAGCAGCCTAAGTATGAGCGGGGGGACATACAATGAGCAGTTCTTC. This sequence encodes CASSLSMSGGTYNEQFF.